These 23 T cell receptor beta chains share one sample of origin, sequenced in a study of cytomegalovirus exposure and HLA in healthy donors. PCR involved 60 Vbeta and 13 Jbeta primers. TCRdb keeps only in-frame clones here, not all; method: immunoSEQ multiplex PCR. Its listing shows around 57,000 clones. Source material: PBMCs. All receptors come from a woman in her forties or fifties in good health and CMV-seropositive.

The rearrangement links TRBV18 to TRBJ2-5; no clear D. Per germline, CDR1 KGHSH and CDR2 LQKENI. V was pared by 3 bases and J by 3 bases, with 14 bases between. The CDR3 totals 15 residues. CDR3 DNA sequence: TGTGCCAGCTCACCGACACTCAACCAGAAAGAGACCCAGTACTTC. The encoded protein is CASSPTLNQKETQYF. Using reference TRBV18 and TRBJ2-5 for the parts outside the CDR3, the full variable domain is NAGVMQNPRHLVRRRGQEARLRCSPMKGHSHVYWYRQLPEEGLKFMVYLQKENIIDESGMPKERFSAEFPKEGPSILRIQQVVRGDSAAYFCASSPTLNQKETQYFGPGTRLLVL.

The gene calls are TRBV4-2 and TRBJ2-1; 7 nucleotides match TRBD2. V trimming: 0 bases; J trimming: 5 bases; junction bases outside the gene matches: 4. CDR1 LGHNA and CDR2 YNFKEQ come from the germline V gene. The CDR3 runs to 15 residues. CDR3 DNA sequence: TGTGCCAGCAGCCAAGAGGCTAGCGGAAACAATGAGCAGTTCTTC. Translation: CASSQEASGNNEQFF.

The chain uses TRBV28 and TRBJ2-1; 11 bases align to TRBD2. Trimming took 6 bases from V and 7 from J; bases not matched to a gene: 5. The CDR3 length is 14 residues. Germline values: CDR1 MDHEN, CDR2 SYDVKM. The DNA of the CDR3 is TGTGCCAGCAGAACTAGCGGGAGAACGAATGAGCAGTTCTTC. Protein sequence: CASRTSGRTNEQFF.

The rearrangement uses TRBV18 and TRBJ2-1; 7 bases line up with TRBD1. J gave up 7 bases and V 0 bases, and 9 bases lay outside the gene matches. This CDR3 has 16 amino acids. CDR1 is KGHSH and CDR2 is LQKENI in the germline V gene. The CDR3 is CASSPPVTGQLNEQFF. CDR3 nucleotides: TGTGCCAGCTCACCACCGGTAACGGGACAGTTGAATGAGCAGTTCTTC.

This chain connects TRBV7-9 to TRBJ2-7, with 9 nucleotides matching TRBD2. The CDR3 runs 16 residues. The germline gives CDR1 SEHNR, CDR2 FQNEAQ (reference sequence). J lost 2 bases, V lost 1 base, and 6 bases had no gene match. The CDR3 sequence is CASSLGAGGRAYEQYF. CDR3 nucleotides: TGTGCCAGCAGCTTAGGGGCCGGCGGGAGGGCCTACGAGCAGTACTTC.

This chain uses TRBV6-4 with TRBJ2-2, with D tentatively TRBD2 (6 bases). The length of the CDR3 is 15 residues. Germline V lookup: CDR1 MRHNA, CDR2 SNTAGT. Trimming removed 3 bases from V and 3 bases from J, with 11 bases in between. CDR3 coding DNA: TGTGCCAGCAGTGAAGGAGGGCAAGACACCGGGGAGCTGTTTTTT. It yields the protein CASSEGGQDTGELFF.

Concerning this clone: Other DNA sequences in this specimen translate into the identical CDR3. The chain links TRBV5-1 to TRBJ1-3, with D unresolved. Germline CDR1 and CDR2: SGHRS and YFSETQ. This CDR3 is 14 amino acids long. Between the trimmed V and J ends, which lost 3 bases and 0 bases, there was a span of 7 bases. The CDR3 is CASSSGSSGNTIYF. CDR3 in DNA: TGCGCCAGCAGCTCTGGCAGCTCTGGAAACACCATATATTTT.

The gene calls are TRBV2 and TRBJ2-7; no reliable D call. Germline assignment: CDR1 SNHLY and CDR2 FYNNEI. The CDR3 totals 12 residues. Trimming pared 6 bases from V and 13 bases from J, leaving 19 bases between. The CDR3 DNA is TGTGCCAGCAGCCCCCCTCGAATTGAGGTTTACTTC. Translation: CASSPPRIEVYF.

The chain couples TRBV4-1 to TRBJ2-1, with 9 bases identical to TRBD1. The V gene end was trimmed by 3 bases and the J gene end by 4 bases; junction bases not matched to a gene: 10. The CDR3 length is 17 residues. Germline CDR1 reads MGHRA; CDR2 reads YSYEKL. CDR3 DNA sequence: TGCGCCAGCAGCCACCAACCGGGACAGGGAGATTACAATGAGCAGTTCTTC. It translates to CASSHQPGQGDYNEQFF.

The chain uses TRBV29-1 and TRBJ2-3; possibly TRBD1 for D (5 bases). CDR1 and CDR2 (germline): SQVTM, ANQGSEA. The CDR3 runs 15 residues. V was cut by 0 bases and J by 0 bases, with 10 bases left in between. CDR3 nucleotide sequence: TGCAGCGTTGAAGAGTCAGGGCGAAGCACAGATACGCAGTATTTT. It yields the protein CSVEESGRSTDTQYF.

This rearrangement joins TRBV28 to TRBJ2-7; 12 bases fit TRBD2. CDR3 length: 14 amino acids. The junction had 5 bases not matched to a gene; V was cut back by 6 bases and J by 5 bases. Germline V gene lookup returns CDR1 MDHEN and CDR2 SYDVKM. CDR3 residues: CASRWTSGTNEQYF. Here the CDR3 DNA reads TGTGCCAGCAGGTGGACTAGCGGGACAAACGAGCAGTACTTC.

This sequence joins TRBV9 and TRBJ1-4; TRBD1 is a possible D gene (6 bases). This CDR3 is 14 amino acids long. Germline-derived CDR1 and CDR2 are SGDLS and YYNGEE. The V and J ends lost 9 bases and 9 bases respectively, with 21 bases between them. CDR3 amino acids: CATFIDRRDKKLFF. The CDR3, as DNA: TGTGCCACCTTTATCGACAGGCGAGATAAAAAACTGTTTTTT.

The chain employs TRBV6-5 and TRBJ2-7, with unresolved D. Trimming left V 2 bases short and J 3 bases short, with 8 bases between. CDR1 and CDR2 (germline): MNHEY, SVGAGI. CDR3 length: 13 residues. The CDR3: CASSYDSFYEQYF. The CDR3 nucleotides read TGTGCCAGCAGTTACGATAGTTTCTACGAGCAGTACTTC.

The V call is TRBV5-1, the J call TRBJ2-1; D is unclear. The CDR3 totals 15 residues. Deletions cut 9 bases from V and 0 bases from J, with 16 bases between. CDR1 SGHRS and CDR2 YFSETQ come from the germline V gene. CDR3 sequence (DNA): TGCGCCAACCAAGCCCCTCCTGGCTCCTACAATGAGCAGTTCTTC. Translating it yields CANQAPPGSYNEQFF.

The gene calls are TRBV18 and TRBJ1-1; the D is unclear. CDR1 and CDR2 (germline): KGHSH, LQKENI. Trimming left V 3 bases short and J 3 bases short, with 14 bases between. The CDR3 runs 15 residues. The CDR3 reads CASSPQAEGDTEAFF. The CDR3 region has the DNA TGTGCCAGCTCACCCCAGGCTGAGGGCGACACTGAAGCTTTCTTT.

For this clone: The sample holds other DNA sequences that translate to the same CDR3. The chain links TRBV5-6 to TRBJ2-6, with a tentative D call TRBD1 (6 bases). The CDR3 contains 15 residues. Germline V gives CDR1 SGHDT, CDR2 YYEEEE. V lost 3 bases, J lost 2 bases, and 9 bases lay in between. This CDR3 reads CASSSGDPGANVLTF. CDR3 bases: TGTGCCAGCAGCTCAGGGGATCCTGGGGCCAACGTCCTGACTTTC.

The gene calls are TRBV7-9 and TRBJ2-7; tentative D call: TRBD1 (5 bases). Germline V CDR1 and CDR2: SEHNR, FQNEAQ (reference sequence). The CDR3 loop spans 14 amino acids. V was pared by 6 bases and J by 2 bases, with 14 bases between. CDR3 loop: CASSDRDRPYEQYF. CDR3 nucleotide sequence: TGTGCCAGCAGTGACAGAGACCGACCCTACGAGCAGTACTTC.

The chain carries TRBV30 and TRBJ1-2, with 10 bases lining up with TRBD1. There are 15 residues in the CDR3. The germline CDR1 and CDR2 sequences are GTSNPN and SVGIG (reference sequence). V was pared by 2 bases and J by 4 bases, with 7 bases of the junction left unmatched. Written as DNA, the CDR3 is TGTGCCTGGAGTCCTGGGACAGGGGTCGGCTATGGCTACACCTTC. Its protein is CAWSPGTGVGYGYTF.

The chain couples TRBV19 to TRBJ2-5; D is perhaps TRBD2 (7 bases). Germline V gene data show CDR1 as LNHDA and CDR2 as SQIVND (reference sequence). Between the trimmed V and J ends, which lost 3 bases and 4 bases, there was a span of 12 bases. This CDR3 is 14 amino acids long. Written as DNA, the CDR3 is TGTGCCAGTAGTATTAGGGGGGGCTCAGAGACCCAGTACTTC. Its protein product is CASSIRGGSETQYF. The variable domain in full, with the rest retrieved from reference TRBV19 and TRBJ2-5, is DGGITQSPKYLFRKEGQNVTLSCEQNLNHDAMYWYRQDPGQGLRLIYYSQIVNDFQKGDIAEGYSVSREKKESFPLTVTSAQKNPTAFYLCASSIRGGSETQYFGPGTRLLVL.

In the case of this clone: Other DNA sequences in the sample encode the same CDR3. The chain carries TRBV28 and TRBJ2-2; TRBD2 matches at 12 bases. Germline CDR1 and CDR2: MDHEN and SYDVKM. The ends lost 7 bases at V and 2 bases at J; junction bases unmatched: 2. The CDR3 runs to 15 residues. CDR3 loop: CASKTSGSNTGELFF. CDR3 bases: TGTGCCAGCAAGACTAGCGGGAGCAACACCGGGGAGCTGTTTTTT.

The chain recombines TRBV18 with TRBJ1-6, with TRBD1 matching 8 bases. V lost 4 bases and J lost 5; bases outside the gene matches: 1. Germline loops: CDR1 KGHSH, CDR2 LQKENI. This CDR3 has 14 residues. The CDR3 protein is CASSQDRDNSPLHF. The CDR3 coding sequence is TGTGCCAGCTCACAGGACAGGGATAATTCACCCCTCCACTTT.

The chain is built from TRBV30 and TRBJ2-1, with a tentative D call TRBD2 (6 bases). Trimming took 1 base from V and 9 from J, leaving 10 bases between them. The germline gives CDR1 GTSNPN, CDR2 SVGIG (reference sequence). This CDR3 comprises 12 residues. CDR3 DNA: TGTGCCTGGAGTGCCTCGGAGGGTGAGCAGTTCTTC. Protein: CAWSASEGEQFF. Drawing the rest from reference TRBV30 and TRBJ2-1, the complete variable domain is SQTIHQWPATLVQPVGSPLSLECTVEGTSNPNLYWYRQAAGRGLQLLFYSVGIGQISSEVPQNLSASRPQDRQFILSSKKLLLSDSGFYLCAWSASEGEQFFGPGTRLTVL.

V and J are TRBV6-7 and TRBJ1-1; D not resolved. TRBV6-7 has ORF status, its function being uncertain. Trimming shortened V by 5 bases and J by 3 bases, and 19 bases separated the two germline ends. The CDR3 length is 16 residues. The CDR3 nucleotides read TGTGCCAGCAGTCCTCTGATCTCAGTCCCTTACACTGAAGCTTTCTTT. Residues: CASSPLISVPYTEAFF.